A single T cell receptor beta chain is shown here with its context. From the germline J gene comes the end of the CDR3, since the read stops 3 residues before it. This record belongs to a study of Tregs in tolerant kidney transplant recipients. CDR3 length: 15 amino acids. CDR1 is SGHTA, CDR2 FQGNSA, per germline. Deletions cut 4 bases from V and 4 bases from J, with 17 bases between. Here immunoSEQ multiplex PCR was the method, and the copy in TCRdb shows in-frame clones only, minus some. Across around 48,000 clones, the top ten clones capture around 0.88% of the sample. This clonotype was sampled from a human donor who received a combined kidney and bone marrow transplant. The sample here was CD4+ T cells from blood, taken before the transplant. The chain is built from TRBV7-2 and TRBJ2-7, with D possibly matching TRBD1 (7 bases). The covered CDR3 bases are TGTGCCAGCAGCTCTAGGGGGCCTAGCGCTTACGAG. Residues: CASSSRGPSAYE. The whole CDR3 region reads CASSSRGPSAYEQYF.